This TCR beta chain was recovered during a study of blood T cell repertoires in COVID-19. Study background: Spain, Italy and the United States supplied samples that represented acute and convalescent COVID-19.

J lost 6 bases, V lost 2 bases, and 8 bases had no gene match. This CDR3 region has 15 residues. Germline V gene data show CDR1 as SGHVS and CDR2 as FQNEAQ. Clones were sequenced by immunoSEQ multiplex PCR, and TCRdb holds only the in-frame ones, with some missing. The data hold some 200,000 clones, with about 91% observed a single time. The clonotype comes from a man between 18 and 35 years old with active or convalescent COVID-19. The sample comprised peripheral blood. The rearrangement links TRBV7-8 to TRBJ2-3; 7 bases map to TRBD2. CDR3 sequence (DNA): TGTGCCAGCAGCTTATCTGGCGGGAGCGGGGATACGCAGTATTTT. This codes for CASSLSGGSGDTQYF.